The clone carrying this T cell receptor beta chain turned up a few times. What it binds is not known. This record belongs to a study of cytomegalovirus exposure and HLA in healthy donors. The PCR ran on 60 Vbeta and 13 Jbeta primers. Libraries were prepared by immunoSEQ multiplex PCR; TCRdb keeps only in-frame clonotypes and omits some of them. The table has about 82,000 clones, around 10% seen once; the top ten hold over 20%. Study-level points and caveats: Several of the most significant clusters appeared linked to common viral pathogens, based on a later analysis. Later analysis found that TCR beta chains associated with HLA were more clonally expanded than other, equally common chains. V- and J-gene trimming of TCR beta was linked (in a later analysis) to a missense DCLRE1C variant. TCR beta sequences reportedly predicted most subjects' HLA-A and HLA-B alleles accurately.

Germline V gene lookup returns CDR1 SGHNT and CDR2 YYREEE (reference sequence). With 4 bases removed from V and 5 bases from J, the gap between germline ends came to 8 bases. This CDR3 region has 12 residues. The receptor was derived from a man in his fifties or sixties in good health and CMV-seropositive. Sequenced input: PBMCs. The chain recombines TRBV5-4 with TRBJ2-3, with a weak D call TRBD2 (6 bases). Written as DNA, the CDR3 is TGTGCCAGCAGCGGGGGACTAGATACGCAGTATTTT. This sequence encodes CASSGGLDTQYF.